This T cell receptor beta chain was captured in a study of T-cell reconstitution after alpha-beta-depleted transplantation in children. Per the germline V gene, CDR1 is SNHLY and CDR2 is FYNNEI. CDR3 length equals 18 residues. V shed 7 bases, J shed 1 base, and the junction held 11 bases outside the gene matches. Study-level findings and limits: About two months after transplant, alpha-beta T cells reportedly came from several hundred expanded graft clones. From surviving recipient T cells and thymic progenitors came the high day-60 TCRbeta diversity observed in some patients.

Preparation of the TCRbeta library was carried out with unique molecular identifiers. MiXCR was run by TCRdb on the PCR reads, yielding one entry per CDR3 protein. Of just over 950,000 distinct CDR3 sequences listed, roughly 31% are singletons. The table lists this clonotype with a few counts. Its antigen is still unknown. The rearrangement links TRBV2 to TRBJ2-6, with 9 bases aligning to TRBD1. The sample was PBMCs, mostly from graft donor cells, taken 360 days after TCRalphabeta/CD19-depleted stem cell transplant. The receptor was derived from a boy less than two years old who had a stem cell transplant for SCID, so the T cells may come from the graft donor. CDR3 nucleotides: TGTGCCAGCAACCAACAGGGGGCCCCCCTTTCTGGGGCCAACGTCCTGACTTTC. It is translated as CASNQQGAPLSGANVLTF. Full variable domain (outside the CDR3, taken from reference TRBV2 and TRBJ2-6): EPEVTQTPSHQVTQMGQEVILRCVPISNHLYFYWYRQILGQKVEFLVSFYNNEISEKSEIFDDQFSVERPDGSNFTLKIRSTKLEDSAMYFCASNQQGAPLSGANVLTFGAGSRLTVL.